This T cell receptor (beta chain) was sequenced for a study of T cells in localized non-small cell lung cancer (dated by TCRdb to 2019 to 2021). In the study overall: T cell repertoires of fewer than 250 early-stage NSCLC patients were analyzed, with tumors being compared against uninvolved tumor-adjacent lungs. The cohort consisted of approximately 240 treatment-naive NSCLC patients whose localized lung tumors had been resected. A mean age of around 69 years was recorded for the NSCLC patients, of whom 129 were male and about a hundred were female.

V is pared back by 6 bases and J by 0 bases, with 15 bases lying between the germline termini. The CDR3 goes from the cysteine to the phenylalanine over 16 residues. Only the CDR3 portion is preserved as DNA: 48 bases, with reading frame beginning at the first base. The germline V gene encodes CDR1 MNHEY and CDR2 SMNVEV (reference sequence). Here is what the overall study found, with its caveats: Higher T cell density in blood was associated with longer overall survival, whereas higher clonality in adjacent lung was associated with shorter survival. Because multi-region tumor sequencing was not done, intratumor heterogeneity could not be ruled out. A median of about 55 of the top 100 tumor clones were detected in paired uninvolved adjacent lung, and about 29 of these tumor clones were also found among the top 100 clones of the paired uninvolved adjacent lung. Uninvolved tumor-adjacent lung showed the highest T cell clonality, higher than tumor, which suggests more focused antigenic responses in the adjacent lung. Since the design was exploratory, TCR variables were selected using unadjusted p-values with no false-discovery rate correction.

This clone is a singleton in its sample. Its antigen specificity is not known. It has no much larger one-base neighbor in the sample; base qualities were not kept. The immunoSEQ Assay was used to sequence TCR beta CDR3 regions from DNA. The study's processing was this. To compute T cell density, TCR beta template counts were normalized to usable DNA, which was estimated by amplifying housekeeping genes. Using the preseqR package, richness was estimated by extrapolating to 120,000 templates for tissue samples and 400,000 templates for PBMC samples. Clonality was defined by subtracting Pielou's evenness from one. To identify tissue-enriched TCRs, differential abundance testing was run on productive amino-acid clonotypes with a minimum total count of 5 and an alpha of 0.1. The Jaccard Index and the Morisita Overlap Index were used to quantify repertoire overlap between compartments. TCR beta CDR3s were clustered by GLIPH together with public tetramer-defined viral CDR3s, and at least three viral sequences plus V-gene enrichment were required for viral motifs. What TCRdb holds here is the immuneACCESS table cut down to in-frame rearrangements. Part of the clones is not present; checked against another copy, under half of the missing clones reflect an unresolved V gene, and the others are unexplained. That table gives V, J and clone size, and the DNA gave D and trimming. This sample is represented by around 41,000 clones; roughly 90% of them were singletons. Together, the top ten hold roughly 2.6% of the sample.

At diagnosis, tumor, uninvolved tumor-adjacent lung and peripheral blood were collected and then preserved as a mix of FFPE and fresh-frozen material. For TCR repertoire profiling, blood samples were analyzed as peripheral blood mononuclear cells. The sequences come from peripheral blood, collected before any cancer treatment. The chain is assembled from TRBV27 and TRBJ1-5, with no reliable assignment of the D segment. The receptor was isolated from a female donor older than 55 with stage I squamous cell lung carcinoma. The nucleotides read TGTGCCAGCAGCGTGGGCCAAAGGTATAGCAATCAGCCCCAGCATTTT. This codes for CASSVGQRYSNQPQHF.